Sequencing of this TCR beta chain was carried out in a study of T cell changes during pregnancy in multiple sclerosis (dated by TCRdb to between 2018 and 2020). About the full investigation: The study examined how the T cell repertoire changed over the course of pregnancy in women with multiple sclerosis.

The junction shows trimming of 3 bases on V and 8 bases on J, and the gene matches do not reach 9 bases of it. The germline V gene encodes CDR1 LNHNV and CDR2 YYDKDF (reference sequence). There are 14 amino acids in the CDR3, from cysteine to phenylalanine inclusive. This entry keeps only the CDR3 DNA: 42 bases, framed from base 1. A remark on this clone: Its specific antigen is unknown. Base qualities are not provided; no much larger clone lies one nucleotide away.

The method behind the library was the immunoSEQ multiplex PCR assay. TCRdb's version of the immuneACCESS table is confined to in-frame rearrangements and falls short of the full clone set. An unresolved V gene accounts for under half of the shortfall where checked; the remainder is of unknown origin. The table for this sample lists tens of thousands of clones; about 91% of them were counted only once. The ten largest clones add up to less than 6% of the sample. The rearranged segments are TRBV15 and TRBJ1-2; a stretch of 7 junction bases matches TRBD1. Sequencing was performed on CD8+ T cells from peripheral blood mononuclear cells, taken before pregnancy. This TCR derives from a female donor with multiple sclerosis, enrolled in a pregnancy study. The DNA sequence is TGTGCCACCAGCAGCCAGGGGGTGGGTAGGGGCTACACCTTC. It specifies CATSSQGVGRGYTF.